The sequence of this TCR beta chain was determined in a study of blood T cell repertoires in COVID-19. Overall study: The origin of the acute and convalescent COVID-19 samples was the United States, Italy and Spain. Sources were T cells, B-cell-depleted T cells, or PBMCs; the material itself was cDNA or gDNA.

V was pared by 1 base and J by 4 bases, with 5 bases between. In germline, CDR1 is SGHDT, CDR2 YYEEEE. This CDR3 contains 13 residues. Per the study methods: Amplification from reference gene primers served as the basis for estimated nucleated cell counts. Generated by immunoSEQ multiplex PCR, the TCRdb table keeps only in-frame clones and is missing some. V, J and clone size reflect that table, while D and trimming were determined from the DNA. The sample shows about 200,000 clones, 80% to 90% of them seen only once. This clone was seen many times. The sample consisted of peripheral blood. The sequence was obtained from a man aged 45-65 years with acute or convalescent COVID-19. The chain is built from TRBV5-6 and TRBJ2-2; D gene unclear. In DNA form, the CDR3 reads TGTGCCAGCAGCTTGTCCTTCACCGGGGAGCTGTTTTTT. It is translated as CASSLSFTGELFF.